A selection of T cell receptor beta chains follows, all from one sample in a study of blood T cell repertoires in COVID-19. TCRdb keeps only in-frame clones here, not all; method: immunoSEQ multiplex PCR. This table holds fewer than 600,000 clones, 88% found once. The sequencing input was PBMCs or T cells enriched from blood (not recorded which). All receptors derive from a middle-aged woman who had recovered from COVID-19. Each CDR3 is given with its conserved first and last residue. Each record gives: V gene, clone size, CDR3 length, J gene, CDR3 protein. Clone size, where shown, is once, few, many, or a class for clones that have expanded.

TRBV27	NA	17	TRBJ2-5	CASSLSSRTGLRETQYF
TRBV6-1	NA	13	TRBJ1-2	CASSEGDRDGYTF
TRBV4-3	NA	17	TRBJ2-1	CASSQDLGGRAGNEQFF
TRBV4-3	NA	20	TRBJ1-6	CASSLRWDRGQSSYNSPLHF
TRBV15	few	14	TRBJ1-5	CATSSTPENQPQHF
TRBV24-1	once	16	TRBJ2-1	CATSDGTSGQVNEQFF
TRBV24-1	NA	12	TRBJ1-5	CATGLGSGPQHF
TRBV4-1	NA	15	TRBJ1-1	CASSILSVASTEAFF
TRBV5-4	NA	18	TRBJ2-6	CASSLGNSRYSGANVLTF
TRBV9	NA	17	TRBJ2-5	CASSGGGTSGRGKTQYF
TRBV5-8	NA	14	TRBJ2-1	CASNLAGGRNEQFF
TRBV6-5	NA	14	TRBJ1-2	CASSYSISGNGYTF
TRBV6-5	NA	13	TRBJ1-2	CASRGQGVRGYTF
TRBV2	once	14	TRBJ2-5	CASSAGTALQTQYF
TRBV7-2	NA	16	TRBJ1-4	CASSLHKTGGGEKLFF
TRBV29-1	NA	16	TRBJ2-7	CSVSGRVRAAVNEQYF
TRBV25-1	NA	15	TRBJ1-3	CASSDPTGSGNTIYF
TRBV19	NA	14	TRBJ1-6	CASNAGQGRSPLHF
TRBV6-5	NA	13	TRBJ2-5	CASSRVYQETQYF
TRBV4-1	NA	15	TRBJ1-3	CASSQEGGPGNTIYF
TRBV5-4	once	15	TRBJ2-7	CASSDGTGSSYEQYF
TRBV4-1	NA	15	TRBJ2-4	CASRSGRAAKNIQYF
TRBV6-5	NA	15	TRBJ1-2	CASSPGDSADYGYTF
TRBV20-1	NA	11	TRBJ1-1	CSAREDRRAFF
TRBV6-5	few	16	TRBJ2-1	CASSYSTSGGYNEQFF
TRBV28	NA	13	TRBJ1-1	CASSLDRQFEAFF
TRBV7-6	once	11	TRBJ1-3	CASSSGWAIYF
TRBV19	once	17	TRBJ2-1	CASSSGRRTGSYNEQFF
TRBV18	NA	14	TRBJ1-5	CASSPGLNNQPQHF
TRBV6-2/TRBV6-3	NA	16	TRBJ1-3	CASSYTLRVAGNTIYF
TRBV28	NA	15	TRBJ1-5	CASLRDRGGNQPQHF
TRBV24-1	NA	15	TRBJ2-7	CATAPSLDRSNEQYF
TRBV19	NA	12	TRBJ1-2	CASSIVDYGYTF
TRBV5-1	NA	20	TRBJ2-1	CASSLAGGQGSSSSYNEQFF
TRBV7-9	NA	14	TRBJ2-7	CASSLFQDSYEQYF
TRBV18	NA	14	TRBJ1-5	CASSRGAGNQPQHF
TRBV4-2	NA	15	TRBJ1-3	CASSQDLRGPNTIYF
TRBV21-1	NA	21	TRBJ2-7	CASSKVARDRGGRGQSYEQYF
TRBV7-9	NA	13	TRBJ2-7	CASSSSVEYEQYF
TRBV7-9	NA	15	TRBJ2-3	CASSLTSGSTDTQYF
TRBV27	NA	14	TRBJ1-1	CASSFGSVNTEAFF
TRBV5-1	once	14	TRBJ1-1	CASSPLRGNLEAFF
TRBV10-3	NA	13	TRBJ1-2	CAISESKGHGYTF
TRBV7-8	few	14	TRBJ1-6	CASSRDRGYSPLHF
TRBV9	NA	15	TRBJ1-4	CASSFSGTGREKLFF
TRBV15	NA	16	TRBJ1-2	CATSSRQGALSHGYTF
TRBV12-3/TRBV12-4	NA	13	TRBJ1-5	CASSQDINQPQHF
TRBV11-2	once	15	TRBJ2-7	CASSPVGQGAGEQYF
TRBV27	NA	13	TRBJ2-7	CASSLAIPGEQYF
TRBV7-8	few	20	TRBJ1-3	CASSLAWPTTTASPGNTIYF
TRBV28	NA	14	TRBJ1-4	CASSSFDREGKLFF
TRBV27	NA	15	TRBJ1-2	CASSLSQAFNYGYTF
TRBV30	NA	12	TRBJ2-4	CAWDGAKNIQYF
TRBV5-6	NA	15	TRBJ2-1	CASSLGLPSYNEQFF
TRBV9	NA	18	TRBJ2-6	CASSVGDRNPSGANVLTF